Below are 20 T cell receptor beta chains sequenced from a single sample in a study of blood T cell repertoires in COVID-19. The method was immunoSEQ multiplex PCR; TCRdb's version includes in-frame clones alone and lacks a portion of them. This table has roughly 220,000 clones, 65% to 85% appearing once. The material sequenced was PBMCs or T cells enriched from blood (not recorded which). Every receptor here comes from a woman in her 40s who had recovered from COVID-19.

The rearrangement uses TRBV5-1 and TRBJ2-5; 9 nucleotides match TRBD2. The CDR3 is 17 residues long. Germline trimming cut 0 bases from V and 5 bases from J; bases unmatched to any gene: 11. Looked up from germline, CDR1 is SGHRS and CDR2 is YFSETQ. The chain's CDR3 is CASSLAVLAGEYETQYF. In DNA form, the CDR3 reads TGCGCCAGCAGCTTGGCCGTTTTAGCGGGAGAATACGAGACCCAGTACTTC.

CDR3 sequence reads: CASSIERTSGRAPNRELFF. The CDR3 DNA follows: TGTGCCAGCAGCATAGAACGGACTAGCGGGAGGGCTCCCAACCGGGAGCTGTTTTTT. This chain joins TRBV7-2 and TRBJ2-2; 15 nucleotides align to TRBD2. With V trimmed by 5 bases and J by 9 bases, 16 bases remained unmatched. The CDR3 is 19 amino acids. In germline, CDR1 is SGHTA, CDR2 FQGNSA. Combining the CDR3 with reference TRBV7-2 and TRBJ2-2 gives the whole variable domain GAGVSQSPSNKVTEKGKDVELRCDPISGHTALYWYRQSLGQGLEFLIYFQGNSAPDKSGLPSDRFSAERTGGSVSTLTIQRTQQEDSAVYLCASSIERTSGRAPNRELFFGEGSRLTVL.

This clone was recorded only once. The chain uses TRBV7-3 and TRBJ1-1; a weak D match, TRBD1 (5 bases). Deletions cut 1 base from V and 8 bases from J, with 20 bases between. CDR1 SGHTA and CDR2 FQGTGA come from the germline V gene. The CDR3 is made up of 16 amino acids. As DNA, the CDR3 is TGTGCCAGCAGCTTAAACCCCCCGACAGCGGGCTGGGAAGCTTTCTTT. This sequence encodes CASSLNPPTAGWEAFF.

The V call is TRBV28, the J call TRBJ1-6, with no clear D. Trimming shortened V by 7 bases and J by 0 bases, and 7 bases separated the two germline ends. The CDR3 covers 14 residues. Germline V gene sequence: CDR1 MDHEN, CDR2 SYDVKM. CDR3 DNA sequence: TGTGCCAGCATCCGGGACTCCTATAATTCACCCCTCCACTTT. Protein product: CASIRDSYNSPLHF.

V and J are TRBV6-1 and TRBJ2-7; 9 nucleotides match TRBD2. The germline V gene has CDR1 MNHNS and CDR2 SASEGT. The CDR3 loop spans 15 amino acids. Trimming took 1 base from V and 4 from J; bases not matched to a gene: 5. This CDR3 is CASSEGGGRGYEQYF. CDR3 bases: TGTGCCAGCAGTGAAGGAGGCGGGAGGGGATACGAGCAGTACTTC.

In DNA, the CDR3 is TGTGCCAGCAGCCAAACATCCGGGACTAGCGGTCATAGCTCCTACAATGAGCAGTTCTTC. Translating gives CASSQTSGTSGHSSYNEQFF. V is TRBV21-1 and J is TRBJ2-1; the table's D gene call, TRBD2, was not cross checked with the DNA. TRBV21-1 is noted as a pseudogene. CDR3 length: 20 amino acids.

The V and J genes are TRBV24-1 and TRBJ2-2, with D maybe TRBD2 (7 bases). The V and J ends lost 4 bases and 4 bases respectively, with 15 bases between them. The CDR3 covers 16 residues. Germline V gene sequence: CDR1 KGHDR, CDR2 SFDVKD. The chain's CDR3 is CATSDPGGGGTGELFF. CDR3 sequence (DNA): TGTGCCACCAGTGACCCGGGCGGGGGCGGCACCGGGGAGCTGTTTTTT.

This clone was observed a handful of times. This chain connects TRBV5-1 to TRBJ1-3; TRBD1 might be the D (6 bases). CDR3 length: 15 residues. V was pared by 2 bases and J by 0 bases, with 9 bases between. The germline V gene has CDR1 SGHRS and CDR2 YFSETQ. DNA for the CDR3: TGCGCCAGCAGCTTAGACAGGAACTCTGGAAACACCATATATTTT. Protein product: CASSLDRNSGNTIYF.

The chain uses TRBV4-1 and TRBJ1-2; perhaps TRBD1 as D (5 bases). V lost 5 bases and J lost 4, with 11 bases in between. The germline CDR1 and CDR2 sequences are MGHRA and YSYEKL. CDR3 length: 13 residues. The CDR3 DNA reads TGCGCCAGCAGCTCTTGGGACTTCTATGGCTACACCTTC. The encoded protein is CASSSWDFYGYTF.

This rearrangement joins TRBV30 to TRBJ1-4; no firm D call. This CDR3 is built from 14 residues. V was shortened by 4 bases and J by 0 bases, with 9 bases between the two germline ends. CDR1 GTSNPN and CDR2 SVGIG come from the germline V gene (reference sequence). CDR3 region: CAWTYGSTNEKLFF. CDR3 coding DNA: TGTGCCTGGACTTACGGGTCAACTAATGAAAAACTGTTTTTT. Based on the CDR3 plus reference TRBV30 and TRBJ1-4, the full variable domain is SQTIHQWPATLVQPVGSPLSLECTVEGTSNPNLYWYRQAAGRGLQLLFYSVGIGQISSEVPQNLSASRPQDRQFILSSKKLLLSDSGFYLCAWTYGSTNEKLFFGSGTQLSVL.

The chain recombines TRBV5-4 with TRBJ2-4, with 8 bases that match TRBD2. V gave up 4 bases and J gave up 6 bases; unmatched junction bases: 6. This CDR3 spans 14 amino acids. The germline CDR1 and CDR2 sequences are SGHNT and YYREEE (reference sequence). The CDR3 sequence: CASSLTGGGNIQYF. The DNA for the CDR3 is TGTGCCAGCAGCCTTACGGGAGGGGGAAACATTCAGTACTTC.

DNA of the CDR3: TGTGCCAGCAGCTACCTCACGGGGGTGAACACTGAAGCTTTCTTT. This sequence encodes CASSYLTGVNTEAFF. V and J are TRBV13 and TRBJ1-1, with TRBD1 as a possible D gene (5 bases). Trimming removed 4 bases at V and 0 bases at J, with 12 bases between. The CDR3 runs 15 residues. Germline CDR1 and CDR2: PRHDT and FYEKMQ (reference sequence).

This clone was detected many times. CDR3 coding DNA: TGTGCCAGCAGCGAAACAGGGGGCAGCAATCAGCCCCAGCATTTT. Its protein is CASSETGGSNQPQHF. The V call is TRBV9, the J call TRBJ1-5, with 9 bases aligning to TRBD1. V shed 3 bases and J 1 base; nucleotides not matched to a gene: 2. Germline V lookup: CDR1 SGDLS, CDR2 YYNGEE. The CDR3 totals 15 residues. The entire variable domain, with the rest obtained from reference TRBV9 and TRBJ1-5, is as follows: DSGVTQTPKHLITATGQRVTLRCSPRSGDLSVYWYQQSLDQGLQFLIQYYNGEERAKGNILERFSAQQFPDLHSELNLSSLELGDSALYFCASSETGGSNQPQHFGDGTRLSIL.

The genes are TRBV18 and TRBJ2-5, with TRBD2 matching 15 bases. Germline V gene lookup returns CDR1 KGHSH and CDR2 LQKENI. CDR3 length: 16 residues. V dropped 3 bases and J dropped 6; count of bases not matched to a gene: 5. In DNA form, the CDR3 reads TGTGCCAGCTCACCCCAGGGACTAGCGGGAGGAAAGACCCAGTACTTC. Protein product: CASSPQGLAGGKTQYF.

This chain connects TRBV6-1 to TRBJ1-3; no reliable D call. Germline V gene lookup returns CDR1 MNHNS and CDR2 SASEGT. The CDR3 sequence is 16 residues long. With 0 bases removed from V and 2 bases from J, the gap between germline ends came to 11 bases. CDR3 DNA: TGTGCCAGCAGTGAAGCGCTTGGAGGGACTGGAAACACCATATATTTT. It codes for CASSEALGGTGNTIYF.

V is TRBV2 and J is TRBJ2-3; a possible D gene is TRBD2 (6 bases). The V and J ends lost 6 bases and 2 bases respectively, with 15 bases between them. This CDR3 contains 15 residues. Germline lookup yields CDR1 SNHLY and CDR2 FYNNEI. CDR3 protein: CASSAGREITDTQYF. In DNA form, the CDR3 reads TGTGCCAGCAGCGCGGGGCGGGAAATCACAGATACGCAGTATTTT.

This chain links TRBV30 with TRBJ2-7; 9 bases match TRBD2. V was pared by 3 bases and J by 4 bases, with 4 bases of the junction left unmatched. This CDR3 spans 13 amino acids. Looked up from germline, CDR1 is GTSNPN and CDR2 is SVGIG (reference sequence). The CDR3 bases are TGTGCCTGGAGGACTAGCGGATTATACGAGCAGTACTTC. This codes for CAWRTSGLYEQYF.

The rearrangement joins TRBV18 to TRBJ2-1; no clear D. Germline V CDR1 and CDR2: KGHSH, LQKENI. Between the trimmed V and J ends, which lost 3 bases and 10 bases, there was a span of 16 bases. The CDR3 has 14 amino acids. The CDR3 nucleotides read TGTGCCAGCTCACCTTCGACTGGTCTTAACGAGCAGTTCTTC. Translated, it gives CASSPSTGLNEQFF.

This rearrangement joins TRBV2 to TRBJ2-1; a weak D match, TRBD1 (5 bases). Germline V gene sequence: CDR1 SNHLY, CDR2 FYNNEI. Trimming pared 7 bases from V and 7 bases from J, leaving 14 bases between. The CDR3 is made up of 13 amino acids. The CDR3 spells CASTPQPGNEQFF. CDR3 coding DNA: TGTGCCAGCACGCCCCAGCCAGGGAATGAGCAGTTCTTC.

J is TRBJ2-1 and V is TRBV7-8; D remains unclear. CDR1 SGHVS and CDR2 FQNEAQ come from the germline V gene. Trimming stripped 5 bases from V and 8 bases from J, with 7 bases between. The CDR3 covers 11 residues. The chain's CDR3 is CASSLKHEQFF. CDR3 DNA: TGTGCCAGCAGCCTAAAGCATGAGCAGTTCTTC.